This entry is about one T cell receptor beta chain. These data originate in a study of T cell changes during pregnancy in multiple sclerosis. Only in-frame clones appear in the TCRdb table, and some are missing; sequencing was by immunoSEQ multiplex PCR. The sample has approximately 73,000 clones; just over 90% are singletons. The CDR3 is made up of 16 amino acids. Trimming took off 5 bases at V and 2 bases at J, with 18 bases between the two ends. Germline V CDR1 and CDR2: MNHEY, SMNVEV (reference sequence). The material was CD4+ T cells from peripheral blood mononuclear cells, obtained before pregnancy. The chain couples TRBV27 to TRBJ1-1, with a possible D match to TRBD1 (5 bases). This TCR was sampled from a female donor with multiple sclerosis, enrolled in a pregnancy study. The CDR3 is CASSPWGVGGNTEAFF. The CDR3 DNA follows: TGTGCCAGCAGTCCGTGGGGGGTGGGAGGCAACACTGAAGCTTTCTTT.